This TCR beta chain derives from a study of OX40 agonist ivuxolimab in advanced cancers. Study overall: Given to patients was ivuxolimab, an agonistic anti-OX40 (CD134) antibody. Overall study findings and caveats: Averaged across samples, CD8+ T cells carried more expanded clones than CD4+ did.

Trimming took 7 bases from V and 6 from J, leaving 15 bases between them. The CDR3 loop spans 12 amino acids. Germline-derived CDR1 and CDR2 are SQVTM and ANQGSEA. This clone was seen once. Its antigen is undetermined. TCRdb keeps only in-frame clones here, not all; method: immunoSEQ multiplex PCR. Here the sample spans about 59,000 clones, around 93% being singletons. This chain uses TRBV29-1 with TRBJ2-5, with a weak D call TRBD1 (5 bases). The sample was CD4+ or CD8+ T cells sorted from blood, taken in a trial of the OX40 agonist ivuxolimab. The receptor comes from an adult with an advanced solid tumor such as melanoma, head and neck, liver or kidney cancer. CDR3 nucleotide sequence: TGCAGCGCAGAACGACAGTATAAGACCCAGTACTTC. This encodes CSAERQYKTQYF.